This T cell receptor beta chain was sequenced for a study of blood T cells in healthy people across ages. Germline V gives CDR1 LGHDT, CDR2 YNNKEL (reference sequence). The CDR3 is 14 residues long. J gave up 6 bases and V 3 bases, and 5 bases lay outside the gene matches. Findings of the study overall: Per million T cells, TCR beta diversity dropped roughly linearly as age increased.

A J-beta primer mix and a sample-barcoded 5' primer were used in a second PCR of about 7 to 12 cycles. TCRdb reprocessed the 5' RACE reads with MiXCR, giving one entry per CDR3 protein. The sample contains around 1,500,000 distinct CDR3 sequences, approximately 30% of which appear only once. To note about this clonotype: The antigen is not known.

Sequencing was done on a sample of blood. The rearrangement links TRBV3-1 to TRBJ1-2; TRBD1 matches 9 bases. The receptor's source is a woman aged 25 to 39 in good health. The CDR3 loop reads CASSQGTGSHGYTF. As DNA, the CDR3 is TGTGCCAGCAGCCAGGGGACAGGGTCTCATGGCTACACCTTC.